Below, 22 T cell receptor beta chains from the same sample are listed, as sequenced in a study of CD8+ T cells in alopecia areata. Following extraction, RNA underwent reverse transcription to cDNA, which served as the sequencing template. Clones were read by immunoSEQ multiplex PCR, and TCRdb kept only the in-frame ones, dropping some. The data hold under 150,000 clones, with roughly 56% observed a single time. Treatment specified: oral pan-JAK inhibitor, 5-10 mg twice daily. This specimen consisted of CD4+ T cells sorted from blood, obtained at week 24, from a patient treated with tofacitinib. The receptors derive from a human donor with alopecia areata.

V usage is TRBV7-2 and J usage is TRBJ2-1; D uncertain. The germline V gene encodes CDR1 SGHTA and CDR2 FQGNSA. CDR3 length equals 11 residues. Trimming removed 2 bases at V and 6 bases at J, with 2 bases between. The CDR3 reads CASSLSNEQFF. As DNA, the CDR3 is TGTGCCAGCAGCTTAAGCAATGAGCAGTTCTTC.

Written as DNA, the CDR3 is TGCGCCAGCAGTCAACCCACAACGAGGGCGGAGAATGGCTACACCTTC. It encodes CASSQPTTRAENGYTF. The V call is TRBV23-1, the J call TRBJ1-2, with unresolved D. TRBV23-1 is sorted into the ORF group, with uncertain function. This CDR3 spans 16 amino acids. Trimming left V 2 bases short and J 6 bases short, with 19 bases between.

This clone showed up just a few times. This chain uses TRBV2 with TRBJ1-1; D not certain. CDR1 and CDR2 from the germline V gene are SNHLY and FYNNEI. V lost 1 base and J lost 3, with 6 bases in between. The CDR3 is 13 residues long. The chain's CDR3 is CASSEEVYTEAFF. For the CDR3, the DNA is TGTGCCAGCAGTGAAGAAGTTTACACTGAAGCTTTCTTT.

The chain couples TRBV19 to TRBJ2-1, with a tentative D call TRBD2 (6 bases). The CDR3 has 17 amino acids. V shed 5 bases and J shed 0 bases, with 17 bases lying between them. Germline V CDR1 and CDR2: LNHDA, SQIVND (reference sequence). CDR3 nucleotides: TGTGCCAGTAGTGGCTTTTGGCGGGGCTACTCCTACAATGAGCAGTTCTTC. This sequence encodes CASSGFWRGYSYNEQFF.

Only one count was recorded for this clone. This sequence joins TRBV2 and TRBJ2-1; D not resolved. CDR1 SNHLY and CDR2 FYNNEI come from the germline V gene. V dropped 2 bases and J dropped 1 base, with 6 bases sitting between them. CDR3 size: 14 residues. The CDR3 loop is CASSELRSYNEQFF. In DNA form, the CDR3 reads TGTGCCAGCAGTGAACTTAGGTCCTACAATGAGCAGTTCTTC.

The V gene is TRBV7-3, the J gene TRBJ1-1; no clear D. Trimming removed 5 bases at V and 11 bases at J, with 15 bases between. Germline V gives CDR1 SGHTA, CDR2 FQGTGA. This CDR3 is 12 amino acids long. The CDR3 here is CASSHGQERAFF. DNA for the CDR3: TGTGCCAGCAGCCACGGGCAGGAAAGGGCTTTCTTT.

Only a few counts were recorded for this clone. The CDR3 loop is CSVSWQGETQYF. CDR3 coding DNA: TGCAGCGTGTCGTGGCAGGGGGAGACCCAGTACTTC. The J gene is TRBJ2-5, the V gene TRBV29-1; perhaps TRBD1 as D (6 bases). V was pared by 6 bases and J by 5 bases, with 13 bases between. The CDR3 has 12 residues. Germline CDR1 SQVTM, CDR2 ANQGSEA.

With regard to this clone: Sequence at one end of the junction differs from germline and may be a read error. This chain links TRBV5-1 with TRBJ2-7; 7 nucleotides align to TRBD1. The CDR3 consists of 14 residues. The germline V gene has CDR1 SGHRS and CDR2 YFSETQ. DNA of the CDR3: TGCGCCAGCAGGTTGGGACAGAGCTCCTACGAGCAGTACTTC. Residues: CASRLGQSSYEQYF.

The rearrangement links TRBV18 to TRBJ2-4, with D perhaps matching TRBD1 or TRBD2 (5 bases each). The CDR3 spans 14 residues. V lost 1 base and J 6 bases, leaving 10 bases between the germline ends. Germline values: CDR1 KGHSH, CDR2 LQKENI. The CDR3 nucleotides are TGTGCCAGCTCACCACTGGACGGGACAAACATTCAGTACTTC. It translates to CASSPLDGTNIQYF. Drawing the rest from reference TRBV18 and TRBJ2-4, the complete variable domain is NAGVMQNPRHLVRRRGQEARLRCSPMKGHSHVYWYRQLPEEGLKFMVYLQKENIIDESGMPKERFSAEFPKEGPSILRIQQVVRGDSAAYFCASSPLDGTNIQYFGAGTRLSVL.

This chain uses TRBV29-1 with TRBJ2-7; D might be TRBD1 or TRBD2, each matching 5 bases. The CDR3 covers 14 residues. V lost 1 base, J lost 1 base, and 11 bases lay in between. Germline CDR1 is SQVTM and CDR2 is ANQGSEA. The CDR3 protein is CSVEGGTASYEQYF. The CDR3 DNA reads TGCAGCGTTGAAGGGGGGACCGCGTCCTACGAGCAGTACTTC.

The chain joins TRBV6-6 to TRBJ2-5, with 7 bases fitting TRBD2. Germline V gene lookup returns CDR1 MNHNY and CDR2 SVGAGI (reference sequence). This CDR3 is 13 amino acids long. V lost 6 bases, J lost 4 bases, and 5 bases stayed unmatched. CDR3 bases: TGTGCCAGCAGACCCGGGGGGAGAGAGACCCAGTACTTC. It encodes CASRPGGRETQYF.

The rearrangement uses TRBV7-2 and TRBJ2-7; TRBD2 is a possible D gene (6 bases). This CDR3 region has 15 residues. The V gene lost 5 bases and the J gene lost 2 bases, with 16 bases spanning the gap. Germline assignment: CDR1 SGHTA and CDR2 FQGNSA. This CDR3 reads CASSPTGGTAYEQYF. CDR3 nucleotide sequence: TGTGCCAGCAGCCCCACTGGGGGGACCGCCTACGAGCAGTACTTC.

The rearrangement links TRBV7-2 to TRBJ2-7; 8 positions agree with TRBD2. The germline gives CDR1 SGHTA, CDR2 FQGNSA. The V and J ends lost 5 bases and 12 bases, in that order; junction bases with no gene match: 12. This CDR3 is built from 13 residues. The CDR3 DNA reads as TGTGCCAGCAGCCCTCGGGGGGGAGATAGCGGGTACTTC. Protein sequence: CASSPRGGDSGYF.

In its sample, this clone was seen a few times. The chain carries TRBV7-3 and TRBJ2-2; D is uncertain. The CDR3 runs 15 residues. V was clipped by 5 bases and J by 6 bases, with 16 bases between them. CDR1 and CDR2 from the germline V gene are SGHTA and FQGTGA. As DNA, the CDR3 is TGTGCCAGCAGCCCTGACCCCGTTCGGGCCGGGGAGCTGTTTTTT. This sequence encodes CASSPDPVRAGELFF. The full variable domain, in which reference TRBV7-3 and TRBJ2-2 provide the parts outside the CDR3, is GAGVSQTPSNKVTEKGKYVELRCDPISGHTALYWYRQSLGQGPEFLIYFQGTGAADDSGLPNDRFFAVRPEGSVSTLKIQRTERGDSAVYLCASSPDPVRAGELFFGEGSRLTVL.

This clone was counted a few times. J is TRBJ2-5 and V is TRBV14, with D possibly being TRBD1 (6 bases). The CDR3 length is 13 residues. CDR1 is SGHDN and CDR2 is FVKESK in the germline V gene. Trimming took 5 bases from V and 5 from J, leaving 12 bases between them. CDR3 residues: CASSGQSAETQYF. The CDR3 region has the DNA TGTGCCAGCAGCGGACAGAGCGCCGAGACCCAGTACTTC. Combining the CDR3 with reference TRBV14 and TRBJ2-5 gives the whole variable domain EAGVTQFPSHSVIEKGQTVTLRCDPISGHDNLYWYRRVMGKEIKFLLHFVKESKQDESGMPNNRFLAERTGGTYSTLKVQPAELEDSGVYFCASSGQSAETQYFGPGTRLLVL.

The CDR3 nucleotides read TGTGCCAGCAGCTCACTCTTGTCCGGCTATGGCTACACCTTC. This sequence encodes CASSSLLSGYGYTF. V usage is TRBV11-2 and J usage is TRBJ1-2; the D is unclear. The CDR3 spans 14 residues. The V gene lost 4 bases and the J gene lost 4 bases, with 13 bases spanning the gap. Per the germline V gene, CDR1 is SGHAT and CDR2 is FQNNGV.

The genes are TRBV29-1 and TRBJ1-2; D may be TRBD1 (5 bases). In germline, CDR1 is SQVTM, CDR2 ANQGSEA. The germline V and J ends were trimmed by 4 bases and 0 bases, with 12 bases remaining between them. The CDR3 totals 14 residues. CDR3: CSVGPTGANYGYTF. The CDR3 nucleotides are TGCAGCGTTGGGCCGACGGGGGCTAACTATGGCTACACCTTC.

CDR3 residues: CASSSGTENTEAFF. The CDR3 DNA reads as TGCGCCAGCAGCTCCGGGACAGAGAACACTGAAGCTTTCTTT. The chain combines TRBV5-1 with TRBJ1-1; 7 bases fit TRBD1. This CDR3 is 14 amino acids long. Germline CDR1 is SGHRS and CDR2 is YFSETQ. Unmatched junction bases numbered 3, after V lost 3 bases and J lost 1 base.

The chain joins TRBV15 to TRBJ2-3; D not resolved. The CDR3 is 17 amino acids. Per germline, CDR1 LNHNV and CDR2 YYDKDF (reference sequence). Trimming took off 0 bases at V and 5 bases at J, with 18 bases between the two ends. Here the CDR3 reads CATSRDKRVPGEDTQYF. CDR3 coding DNA: TGTGCCACCAGCAGAGATAAGCGTGTACCTGGGGAAGATACGCAGTATTTT.

This sequence joins TRBV11-2 and TRBJ1-5; no clear D gene. The CDR3 consists of 13 residues. Between the trimmed V and J ends, which lost 0 bases and 6 bases, there was a span of 6 bases. Looked up from germline, CDR1 is SGHAT and CDR2 is FQNNGV. Here the CDR3 DNA reads TGTGCCAGCAGCTTAGATCGCTCTCAGCCCCAGCATTTT. It encodes CASSLDRSQPQHF.

This clone has more than one count but fewer than ten. The CDR3 spells CASSLAEFGTQYF. The CDR3 DNA reads as TGTGCCAGCAGCTTAGCGGAGTTTGGGACCCAGTACTTC. The chain is built from TRBV7-9 and TRBJ2-5; no clear D. This CDR3 is 13 amino acids long. Trimming pared 0 bases from V and 7 bases from J, leaving 9 bases between. The germline CDR1 and CDR2 sequences are SEHNR and FQNEAQ (reference sequence).

In DNA form, the CDR3 reads TGTGCCAGCAGCTTGAATCCGACGCAGTACTTC. This sequence encodes CASSLNPTQYF. V gene TRBV11-2 combines with J gene TRBJ2-7; D unresolved. This CDR3 is 11 amino acids long. Trimming removed 3 bases from V and 9 bases from J, with 9 bases in between. Germline CDR1 is SGHAT and CDR2 is FQNNGV.